The rows below give T cell receptor beta chains drawn from one sample of a study of cytomegalovirus exposure and HLA in healthy donors. TCRdb's table, derived via immunoSEQ multiplex PCR, lists solely in-frame clones and lacks some. The data show about 170,000 clones, approximately 75% seen once. The source material was PBMCs. Receptor source: a girl between 5 and 17 years old in good health and CMV-seronegative. The CDR3 runs from the conserved cysteine through the conserved F or W. The order of the fields is V gene, D gene, clone size, J gene, CDR3 DNA, CDR3 protein. A D gene is named only where the DNA matches it firmly. The size entry is marked missing in some rows and otherwise reads once, few, many or a size class.

TRBV9	-	-	TRBJ2-7	TGTGCCAGCAGCGGCGGTGGGGGCCAGGACGAGCAGTACTTC	CASSGGGGQDEQYF
TRBV14	TRBD1	-	TRBJ2-7	TGTGCCAGCAGCTCCATGGACAGGGGACCCTACGAGCAGTACTTC	CASSSMDRGPYEQYF
TRBV15	TRBD1	-	TRBJ1-1	TGTGCCACCAGCAGATTAGACAGGGGCACTGAAGCTTTCTTT	CATSRLDRGTEAFF
TRBV19	-	-	TRBJ2-7	TGTGCCAGTAGTATGGGCATGAAGGACGAGCAGTACTTC	CASSMGMKDEQYF
TRBV6-5	-	-	TRBJ1-2	TGTGCCAGCAGTCCCTACGTCACAGGTTCCTATGGCTACACCTTC	CASSPYVTGSYGYTF
TRBV5-4	-	-	TRBJ1-1	TGTGCCAGCAGTCACAGGCTTAGCACTGAAGCTTTCTTT	CASSHRLSTEAFF
TRBV6-1	-	few	TRBJ1-5	TGTGCCAGCAGTGTTAGCGGCCGTGAGCCCCAGCATTTT	CASSVSGREPQHF
TRBV5-1	-	-	TRBJ1-1	TGCGCCAGCAGCTTGGCCGGGGGATCGGGTAGGACTGAAGCTTTCTTT	CASSLAGGSGRTEAFF
TRBV9	-	-	TRBJ2-5	TGTGCCAGCAGCGCCCTCCAAGAGACCCAGTACTTC	CASSALQETQYF
TRBV2	-	-	TRBJ1-4	TGTGCCAGCCACAGGGATGAAAAACTGTTTTTT	CASHRDEKLFF
TRBV7-2	TRBD2	-	TRBJ2-7	TGTGCCAGCAGCTTGGCTAGCGGGGACTACGAGCAGTACTTC	CASSLASGDYEQYF
TRBV5-1	TRBD1	few	TRBJ2-5	TGCGCCAGCAGCCGAAACCTGGGACAGGGTGAAGAGACCCAGTACTTC	CASSRNLGQGEETQYF
TRBV5-6	-	-	TRBJ2-7	TGTGCCAGCAGCTTGGGCGGGGGCGGGTACGAGCAGTACTTC	CASSLGGGGYEQYF
TRBV14	TRBD1	few	TRBJ1-3	TGTGCCAGCAGCCTTCGACAGGGGTCGACTGGAAACACCATATATTTT	CASSLRQGSTGNTIYF
TRBV4-1	TRBD2	-	TRBJ2-7	TGCGCCAGCAGCCAAGGTCCACTAGCGGGGACATATACCTACGAGCAGTACTTC	CASSQGPLAGTYTYEQYF
TRBV6-4	TRBD2	-	TRBJ2-7	TGTGCCAGCAGCGGACTAGCGGGGTACGAGCAGTACTTC	CASSGLAGYEQYF
TRBV6-6	TRBD1	-	TRBJ1-1	TGTGCCAGCAGTTCACGGGACAGAAACACTGAAGCTTTCTTT	CASSSRDRNTEAFF
TRBV18	TRBD1	few	TRBJ1-5	TGTGCCAGCTCACCAGGGACAGATCAGCCCCAGCATTTT	CASSPGTDQPQHF
TRBV5-4	TRBD2	-	TRBJ2-7	TGTGCCAGCAGCTCCCTAGCGGGGGGGAGGTCCTACGAGCAGTACTTC	CASSSLAGGRSYEQYF
TRBV25-1	TRBD1	-	TRBJ2-5	TGTGCCAGCAGCAATACAGGGGGCAAAGGCCAAGAGACCCAGTACTTC	CASSNTGGKGQETQYF
TRBV27	TRBD1	-	TRBJ2-7	TGTGCCAGCAGTTTAGGGGACAGGGACTACGAGCAGTACTTC	CASSLGDRDYEQYF
TRBV4-1	TRBD1	-	TRBJ2-1	TGCGCCAGCAGCTCCCGACAGGGACCCAATGAGCAGTTCTTC	CASSSRQGPNEQFF
TRBV7-9	-	-	TRBJ1-1	TGTGTCGCGGACAGTGAAGCTTTCTTT	CVADSEAFF
TRBV6-1	-	few	TRBJ1-2	TGTGCCAGCACCCCGGACCCCGGGGATGGCTACACCTTC	CASTPDPGDGYTF
TRBV7-9	-	-	TRBJ2-3	TGTGCCAGCAGGCGCGGGGAGACCAGCACAGATACGCAGTATTTT	CASRRGETSTDTQYF
TRBV6-5	-	-	TRBJ2-2	TGTGCCAGCAGTTGGGCATTAGGGGAGCTGTTTTTT	CASSWALGELFF
TRBV9	TRBD1	-	TRBJ2-3	TGTGCCAGCAGCGTAGCTTCGGGGACAGGGGGCCCAGATACGCAGTATTTT	CASSVASGTGGPDTQYF
TRBV6-1	TRBD1	-	TRBJ1-2	TGTGCCAGCAGGTTGCAGGGGGCGCGATATGGCTACACCTTC	CASRLQGARYGYTF
TRBV2	TRBD1	few	TRBJ2-7	TGTGCCACACACAGGGGGAGCTCCTACGAGCAGTACTTC	CATHRGSSYEQYF
TRBV11-2	-	-	TRBJ2-7	TGTGCCAGCACCCCACAGGGCTACGAGCAGTACTTC	CASTPQGYEQYF
TRBV19	TRBD1	once	TRBJ2-7	TGTGCCAGTAGTATAGTAGGGACAGCCTACGAGCAGTACTTC	CASSIVGTAYEQYF
TRBV6-6	-	-	TRBJ2-1	TGTGCCAGCAGTCGGTCGAGCTCCTACAATGAGCAGTTCTTC	CASSRSSSYNEQFF
TRBV15	TRBD1	few	TRBJ1-5	TGTGCCACCAGCAGAGAAGGGACAGGGTTGGGGCAGCCCCAGCATTTT	CATSREGTGLGQPQHF
TRBV5-1	TRBD1	-	TRBJ2-7	TGCGCCAGCAGCAGCGACAGGGGCTACGAGCAGTACTTC	CASSSDRGYEQYF
TRBV9	TRBD1	once	TRBJ2-2	TGTGCCAGCAGCGCCGGACAGGTAGTTTTCAGGGAGCTGTTTTTT	CASSAGQVVFRELFF
TRBV6-5	TRBD2	-	TRBJ2-7	TGTGCCAGCAGTGAGTCAGCGGGGTCCTACGAGCAGTACTTC	CASSESAGSYEQYF
TRBV6-5	TRBD2	-	TRBJ2-1	TGTGCCAGCCGATCCCTAGCGGGGGGTTATGGTGAGCAGTTCTTC	CASRSLAGGYGEQFF
TRBV9	-	-	TRBJ2-5	TGTGCCAGCAGCGCCGGACAACAAGAGACCCAGTACTTC	CASSAGQQETQYF
TRBV30	TRBD2	-	TRBJ2-2	TGTGCCTGGAGCGGGGCGGGGGGGTGGAACACCGGGGAGCTGTTTTTT	CAWSGAGGWNTGELFF
TRBV5-8	TRBD1	few	TRBJ1-2	TGTGCCAGCAGCTGGGGGACAGGGCAAGCTAACTATGGCTACACCTTC	CASSWGTGQANYGYTF
TRBV10-1	TRBD2	-	TRBJ2-2	TGCGCCAGCAGTGACCCTAGCGGGGGGGAGCTGTTTTTT	CASSDPSGGELFF
TRBV6-5	TRBD1	-	TRBJ1-4	TGTGCCAGCAGCCAAGGACAGGGGGCGCGTGAAAAACTGTTTTTT	CASSQGQGAREKLFF
TRBV5-1	-	-	TRBJ1-1	TGCGCCAGCAGCTTGGCCTTGGACACCCAAATGAACACTGAAGCTTTCTTT	CASSLALDTQMNTEAFF
TRBV18	-	-	TRBJ1-2	TGTGCCAGCTCTCGACAGGAAGATGGCTACACCTTC	CASSRQEDGYTF
TRBV25-1	TRBD1	-	TRBJ1-1	TGTGCCAGCAGTGGAGACAGGGTTGCTTTCTTT	CASSGDRVAFF
TRBV18	-	-	TRBJ1-1	TGTGCCAGCTCCGAAACAGGTAACACTGAAGCTTTCTTT	CASSETGNTEAFF
TRBV6-5	-	-	TRBJ2-7	TGTGCCAGCAGTTATGGCCTCTCCTACGAGCAGTACTTC	CASSYGLSYEQYF
TRBV5-1	TRBD1	-	TRBJ1-2	TGCGCCAGCGGGACAGTCGATGGCTACACCTTC	CASGTVDGYTF
TRBV15	TRBD1	-	TRBJ1-4	TGTGCCACCAGCCGGACAGGGGGTACGGAAAAACTGTTTTTT	CATSRTGGTEKLFF
TRBV16	-	-	TRBJ1-5	TGTGCCAGCAGCCAATCGGGGCAAAGCAATCAGCCCCAGCATTTT	CASSQSGQSNQPQHF
TRBV11-2	TRBD2	-	TRBJ2-3	TGTGCCAGCAGCTTAGAGCGGGGGGGAACAGATACGCAGTATTTT	CASSLERGGTDTQYF
TRBV7-9	-	few	TRBJ1-4	TGTGCCAGCAGCTTAGTTGAGGGAAGAGTGGAAAAACTGTTTTTT	CASSLVEGRVEKLFF
TRBV18	TRBD1	few	TRBJ1-1	TGTGCCAGCTCAGCTCAGGGACAGCCAAACACTGAAGCTTTCTTT	CASSAQGQPNTEAFF